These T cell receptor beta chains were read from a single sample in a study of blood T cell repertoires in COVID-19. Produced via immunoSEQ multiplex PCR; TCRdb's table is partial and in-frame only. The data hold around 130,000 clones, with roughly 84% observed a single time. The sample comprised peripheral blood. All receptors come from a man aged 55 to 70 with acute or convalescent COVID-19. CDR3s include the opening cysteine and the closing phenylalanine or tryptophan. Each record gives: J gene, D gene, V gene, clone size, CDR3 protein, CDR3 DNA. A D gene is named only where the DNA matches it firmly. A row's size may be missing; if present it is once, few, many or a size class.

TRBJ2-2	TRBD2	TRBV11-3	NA	CASASGGGNTGELFF	TGTGCCAGCGCTAGCGGGGGGGGGAACACCGGGGAGCTGTTTTTT
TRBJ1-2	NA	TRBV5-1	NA	CASSLGLDILSNYGYTF	TGCGCCAGCAGCTTGGGCCTTGACATACTCTCTAACTATGGCTACACCTTC
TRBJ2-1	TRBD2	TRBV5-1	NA	CASSIGRGGNNEQFF	TGCGCCAGCAGCATCGGACGGGGGGGTAACAATGAGCAGTTCTTC
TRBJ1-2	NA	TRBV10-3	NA	CAISESEQGPYGYTF	TGTGCCATCAGTGAGTCGGAACAGGGCCCCTATGGCTACACCTTC
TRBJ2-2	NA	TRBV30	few	CAYLGQRFTGELFF	TGTGCCTACCTAGGACAGAGGTTCACCGGGGAGCTGTTTTTT
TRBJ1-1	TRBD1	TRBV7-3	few	CASSSLPTGIEAFF	TGTGCCAGCAGCTCTCTACCGACAGGGATTGAAGCTTTCTTT
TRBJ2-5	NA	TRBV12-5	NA	CASGFGGEGGTQYF	TGTGCTAGTGGTTTTGGTGGGGAGGGGGGGACCCAGTACTTC
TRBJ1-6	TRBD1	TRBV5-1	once	CASSLEGQGSNSPLHF	TGCGCCAGCAGCTTGGAGGGACAGGGTTCTAATTCACCCCTCCACTTT
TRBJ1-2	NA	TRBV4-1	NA	CASSQAGGRRRNGYTF	TGCGCCAGCAGCCAAGCGGGAGGAAGGCGGAGGAATGGCTACACCTTC
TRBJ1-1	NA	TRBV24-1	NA	CATALSGATEAFF	TGTGCCACGGCGTTGTCGGGTGCCACTGAAGCTTTCTTT
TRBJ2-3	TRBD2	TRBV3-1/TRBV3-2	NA	CASSQDSSGVEDTQYF	TGTGCCAGCAGCCAAGACTCTAGCGGGGTTGAAGATACGCAGTATTTT
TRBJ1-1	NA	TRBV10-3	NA	CAISDTKGGNTEAFF	TGTGCCATCAGTGACACCAAGGGAGGTAACACTGAAGCTTTCTTT
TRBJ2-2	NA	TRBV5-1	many	CASSLDGGTNTGELFF	TGCGCCAGCAGCTTGGACGGGGGTACGAACACCGGGGAGCTGTTTTTT
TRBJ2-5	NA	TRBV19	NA	CASSIDRAGSQETQYF	TGTGCCAGTAGTATAGACAGGGCAGGATCTCAAGAGACCCAGTACTTC
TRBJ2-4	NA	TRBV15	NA	CATSRCAVSGNIQYF	TGTGCCACCAGCAGATGCGCCGTTTCAGGAAACATTCAGTACTTC
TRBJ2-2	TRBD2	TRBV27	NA	CASSLSGRAGTGELFF	TGTGCCAGCAGTCTTAGCGGGAGGGCCGGGACCGGGGAGCTGTTTTTT
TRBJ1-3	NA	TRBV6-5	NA	CASGGDGSGNTIYF	TGTGCCAGCGGCGGGGACGGGTCTGGAAACACCATATATTTT
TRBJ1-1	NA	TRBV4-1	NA	CASSPQIDTGWYTEAFF	TGCGCCAGCAGCCCACAGATAGATACAGGGTGGTACACTGAAGCTTTCTTT
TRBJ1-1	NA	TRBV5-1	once	CASSTRLTAPGTEAFF	TGCGCCAGCAGCACCAGACTGACGGCCCCTGGGACTGAAGCTTTCTTT
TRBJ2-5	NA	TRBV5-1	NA	CASSLAAERSQETQYF	TGCGCCAGCAGCTTGGCCGCGGAGCGGAGCCAAGAGACCCAGTACTTC
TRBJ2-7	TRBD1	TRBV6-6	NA	CASSYKGAGDEQYF	TGTGCCAGCAGTTACAAGGGGGCGGGCGACGAGCAGTACTTC
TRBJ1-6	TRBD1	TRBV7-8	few	CASSLGPTGAPLHF	TGTGCCAGCAGCTTAGGCCCAACAGGGGCACCCCTCCACTTT
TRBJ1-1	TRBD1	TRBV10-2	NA	CASRATGQLNTEAFF	TGCGCCAGCAGAGCCACGGGACAGCTGAACACTGAAGCTTTCTTT
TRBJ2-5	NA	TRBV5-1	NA	CASSGNTGNEETQYF	TGCGCCAGCAGCGGAAATACAGGGAACGAAGAGACCCAGTACTTC
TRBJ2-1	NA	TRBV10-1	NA	CASSGASFEQFF	TGCGCCAGCAGTGGGGCTAGCTTTGAGCAGTTCTTC
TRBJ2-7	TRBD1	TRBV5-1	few	CASSWAQGAWTYEQYF	TGCGCCAGCAGCTGGGCGCAGGGGGCGTGGACCTACGAGCAGTACTTC
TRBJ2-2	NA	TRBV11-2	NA	CASSVDRSGNTGELFF	TGTGCCAGCAGCGTAGACAGGTCCGGAAACACCGGGGAGCTGTTTTTT
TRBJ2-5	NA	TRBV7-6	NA	CASSSEKETQYF	TGTGCCAGCAGCTCAGAAAAAGAGACCCAGTACTTC
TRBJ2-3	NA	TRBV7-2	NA	CASSSGLFTDTQYF	TGTGCCAGCAGCTCGGGACTCTTCACAGATACGCAGTATTTT
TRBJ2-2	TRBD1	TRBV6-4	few	CASRRDSANTGELFF	TGTGCCAGCAGAAGGGACAGCGCGAACACCGGGGAGCTGTTTTTT
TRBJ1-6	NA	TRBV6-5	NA	CASLLGGVHNSPLHF	TGTGCCAGCCTACTCGGAGGGGTTCATAATTCACCCCTCCACTTT
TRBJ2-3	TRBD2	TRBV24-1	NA	CASQREGDTQYF	TGTGCCAGCCAGCGGGAAGGGGATACGCAGTATTTT
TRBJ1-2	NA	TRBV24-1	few	CATSSDFYGYTF	TGTGCCACCAGTTCAGACTTCTATGGCTACACCTTC
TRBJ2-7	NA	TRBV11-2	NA	CASSHVRGEQYF	TGTGCCAGCAGCCACGTTCGGGGCGAGCAGTACTTC
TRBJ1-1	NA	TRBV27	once	CASSLDRLTLTEAFF	TGTGCCAGCAGTTTAGACAGGCTCACATTGACTGAAGCTTTCTTT
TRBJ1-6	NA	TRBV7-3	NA	CASSLTGGARANSPLHF	TGTGCCAGCAGCTTAACAGGGGGGGCCAGGGCAAATTCACCCCTCCACTTT
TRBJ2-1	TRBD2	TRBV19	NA	CASKSSGGIDEQFF	TGTGCCAGTAAGAGTAGCGGGGGTATAGATGAGCAGTTCTTC
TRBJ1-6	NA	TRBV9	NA	CASSPRRDLSPLHF	TGTGCCAGCAGCCCCAGGAGGGATCTTTCACCCCTCCACTTT
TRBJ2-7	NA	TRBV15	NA	CATSPGVPSYEQYF	TGTGCCACCAGCCCAGGGGTCCCCTCCTACGAGCAGTACTTC
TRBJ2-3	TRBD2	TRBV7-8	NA	CASSHGLAGSTDTQYF	TGTGCCAGCAGCCACGGACTAGCGGGAAGCACAGATACGCAGTATTTT
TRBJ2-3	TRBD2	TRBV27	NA	CASSFVGPSGRLRTDTQYF	TGTGCCAGCAGTTTTGTAGGGCCTAGCGGGAGGCTCCGCACAGATACGCAGTATTTT
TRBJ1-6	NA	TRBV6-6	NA	CASVQGFEYNSPLHF	TGTGCCAGTGTACAGGGCTTCGAGTATAATTCACCCCTCCACTTT
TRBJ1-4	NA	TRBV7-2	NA	CASSFQSTNEKLFF	TGTGCCAGCAGCTTTCAGTCAACTAATGAAAAACTGTTTTTT
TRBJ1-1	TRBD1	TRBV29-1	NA	CSVGDRDTEAFF	TGCAGCGTTGGGGACAGGGATACTGAAGCTTTCTTT
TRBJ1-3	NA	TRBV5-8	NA	CASSLGLISGNTIYF	TGTGCCAGCAGCTTGGGACTTATCTCTGGAAACACCATATATTTT
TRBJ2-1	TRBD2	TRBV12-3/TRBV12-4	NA	CASRGLANNEQFF	TGTGCCAGCAGGGGACTAGCAAACAATGAGCAGTTCTTC
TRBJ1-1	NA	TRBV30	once	CAWRGPAGSTEAFF	TGTGCCTGGAGGGGCCCCGCCGGGAGCACTGAAGCTTTCTTT
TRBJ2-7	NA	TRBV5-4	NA	CASRFRGAYEQYF	TGTGCCAGCAGGTTCAGGGGGGCTTACGAGCAGTACTTC
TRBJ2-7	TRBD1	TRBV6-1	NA	CASSELQGSLYYEQYF	TGTGCCAGCAGTGAATTACAGGGGTCCCTCTACTACGAGCAGTACTTC
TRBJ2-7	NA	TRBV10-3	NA	CAISAGDRSYEQYF	TGTGCCATCAGTGCGGGGGACAGATCCTACGAGCAGTACTTC
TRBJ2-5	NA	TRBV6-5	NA	CATFWGGYQETQYF	TGTGCCACCTTCTGGGGGGGCTACCAAGAGACCCAGTACTTC
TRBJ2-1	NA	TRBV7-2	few	CASSFGGQWQNEQFF	TGTGCCAGCAGCTTTGGGGGACAATGGCAGAATGAGCAGTTCTTC
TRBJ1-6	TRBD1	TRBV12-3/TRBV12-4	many	CASRTGWNSPLHF	TGTGCCAGCAGGACAGGGTGGAATTCACCCCTCCACTTT
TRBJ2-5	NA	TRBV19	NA	CASSMGIQGQETQYF	TGTGCCAGTAGTATGGGGATCCAGGGGCAAGAGACCCAGTACTTC
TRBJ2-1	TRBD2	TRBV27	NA	CASSSLAGAWNEQFF	TGTGCCAGCAGTTCGTTAGCGGGAGCATGGAATGAGCAGTTCTTC